This T cell receptor (beta chain) was identified in a study of cytomegalovirus exposure and HLA in healthy donors. Regarding the study as a whole: Later, TCR association rates were found to vary by HLA locus, highest for DRB1 and lowest for HLA-C. In a later analysis, a missense DCLRE1C variant was linked to TCR beta V- and J-gene trimming.

In germline, CDR1 is MNHNY, CDR2 SVGAGI (reference sequence). Trimming took off 2 bases at V and 4 bases at J, with 4 bases between the two ends. This CDR3 comprises 12 residues. As to this clone: Its specificity is not known.

PCR primers comprised 60 Vbeta and 13 Jbeta primers. Sequencing was performed with immunoSEQ multiplex PCR; in TCRdb, only in-frame clones are kept and a portion is missing. This sample has some 130,000 clones; under 85% occur once, and the top ten carry roughly 1%. Sequencing used PBMCs. The sequence was collected from a young man in good health and CMV-seronegative. V is TRBV6-6 and J is TRBJ2-3; no reliable D call. The CDR3 loop is CASSYSPDTQYF. The CDR3 DNA is TGTGCCAGCAGTTACAGCCCAGATACGCAGTATTTT.